The present entry profiles one T cell receptor (beta chain) with its context. This entry comes from a study of blood T cell repertoires in COVID-19. Study information: Some COVID-19 samples were acute and others convalescent; all came from the United States, Italy and Spain. The cDNA or gDNA used as material had been derived from T cells, B-cell-depleted T cells, or PBMCs.

As processed by the authors: Nucleated cell number was recorded as an estimate derived from reference gene primer amplification. Clones were sequenced by immunoSEQ multiplex PCR, and TCRdb holds only the in-frame ones, with some missing. The V and J calls and clone size come from that table; D and trimming were worked out from the DNA. This sample has about 240,000 clones, with around 86% found just once. CDR1 and CDR2 (germline): MNHNS, SASEGT. There are 15 residues in the CDR3. J gave up 7 bases and V 3 bases, and 6 bases lay outside the gene matches. The receptor was derived from a woman aged 60-75 years with active or convalescent COVID-19. The sequenced sample was peripheral blood. This chain uses TRBV6-1 with TRBJ1-4; 9 bases line up with TRBD1. The CDR3, as DNA: TGTGCCAGCAGTGATTCAGGGACAGGGAGTGAAAAACTGTTTTTT. Protein: CASSDSGTGSEKLFF.